A single sample gave rise to the 30 T cell receptor beta chains below, sequenced in a study of shared clonotypes between healthy human individuals. Produced via immunoSEQ multiplex PCR; TCRdb's table is partial and in-frame only. The sample yields 1 million to 1.2 million clones, 70% to 80% seen once. The sequencing input was memory CD4+ T cells from PBMCs. Subset: CD45RA-negative fraction. The receptors originated from a man younger than 35 in good health. Some clones in this sample may be carry-over from other donors' samples.

The rearrangement uses TRBV19 and TRBJ2-3; 8 bases agree with TRBD2. Looked up from germline, CDR1 is LNHDA and CDR2 is SQIVND (reference sequence). The CDR3 extends over 17 amino acids. The junction had 16 bases not matched to a gene; V was cut back by 6 bases and J by 5 bases. The CDR3 is CASSRSPPGGQKDTQYF. In DNA form, the CDR3 reads TGTGCCAGTAGCCGATCCCCCCCGGGAGGGCAGAAAGATACGCAGTATTTT.

The rearrangement uses TRBV20-1 and TRBJ1-2; D remains ambiguous. The V end lost 5 bases, the J end lost 8 bases, and 6 bases lay between the germline ends. In germline, CDR1 is DFQATT, CDR2 SNEGSKA (reference sequence). The CDR3 is made up of 9 amino acids. CDR3 protein: CSAGQGYTF. The CDR3 DNA reads as TGCAGTGCTGGCCAGGGCTACACCTTC.

This chain joins TRBV21-1 and TRBJ2-4; the D call of TRBD1 is as the table states it, not checked on the DNA. TRBV21-1 is a pseudogene segment. The CDR3 sequence is 16 residues long. The CDR3 nucleotides are TGTGCCAGCAGCAAAGAATGGGACAGGGTAATTAACATTCAGTACTTC. It translates to CASSKEWDRVINIQYF.

V and J are TRBV18 and TRBJ1-1, with 10 bases fitting TRBD1. This CDR3 has 12 residues. V was clipped by 0 bases and J by 11 bases; unmatched bases: 0. The germline gives CDR1 KGHSH, CDR2 LQKENI. The chain's CDR3 is CASSPPGQGAFF. CDR3 nucleotide sequence: TGTGCCAGCTCACCACCGGGACAGGGGGCTTTCTTT.

The CDR3 nucleotides are TGTGCCAGTAGTATCGAGCGGAGCACAGATACGCAGTATTTT. Protein sequence: CASSIERSTDTQYF. The chain uses TRBV19 and TRBJ2-3; the D gene is possibly TRBD2 (5 bases). The CDR3 sequence is 14 residues long. From germline, CDR1 is LNHDA and CDR2 SQIVND (reference sequence). The V gene lost 3 bases and the J gene lost 0 bases, with 7 bases spanning the gap.

The V gene is TRBV5-5, the J gene TRBJ1-4; unclear D gene. The germline V gene encodes CDR1 SGHKS and CDR2 YYEKEE (reference sequence). Trimming removed 6 bases from V and 0 bases from J, with 12 bases in between. This CDR3 is built from 15 residues. CDR3 bases: TGTGCCAGCACCCTAGCGGCTCCAACTAATGAAAAACTGTTTTTT. This sequence encodes CASTLAAPTNEKLFF.

The chain couples TRBV6-4 to TRBJ2-2, with TRBD2 matching 8 bases. Germline V gives CDR1 MRHNA, CDR2 SNTAGT. This CDR3 is built from 15 residues. V shed 6 bases, J shed 1 base, and the junction held 4 bases outside the gene matches. The CDR3 region is CASSISGKNTGELFF. The CDR3 bases are TGTGCCAGCAGCATTAGCGGGAAGAACACCGGGGAGCTGTTTTTT.

The rearrangement joins TRBV18 to TRBJ2-7; TRBD1 agrees at 9 bases. The germline CDR1 and CDR2 sequences are KGHSH and LQKENI. V dropped 6 bases and J dropped 3; count of bases not matched to a gene: 6. This CDR3 comprises 14 residues. This CDR3 is CASSSGQGYYEQYF. CDR3 in DNA: TGTGCCAGCTCGTCGGGACAGGGATACTACGAGCAGTACTTC. Drawing the rest from reference TRBV18 and TRBJ2-7, the complete variable domain is NAGVMQNPRHLVRRRGQEARLRCSPMKGHSHVYWYRQLPEEGLKFMVYLQKENIIDESGMPKERFSAEFPKEGPSILRIQQVVRGDSAAYFCASSSGQGYYEQYFGPGTRLTVT.

The chain carries TRBV5-1 and TRBJ1-4; TRBD1 is a possible D gene (5 bases). Germline V gene lookup returns CDR1 SGHRS and CDR2 YFSETQ. V was cut by 3 bases and J by 8 bases, with 11 bases left in between. The CDR3 spans 13 residues. Written as DNA, the CDR3 is TGCGCCAGCAGCTCCGGGACCTTCGAAAAACTGTTTTTT. This translates into CASSSGTFEKLFF.

This rearrangement joins TRBV5-1 to TRBJ1-1; D perhaps matches TRBD1 (6 bases). The germline V gene encodes CDR1 SGHRS and CDR2 YFSETQ. The V and J ends lost 0 bases and 2 bases respectively, with 14 bases between them. The CDR3 length is 16 residues. This CDR3 reads CASSLDPSGTNTEAFF. The DNA of the CDR3 is TGCGCCAGCAGCTTGGACCCATCGGGGACAAACACTGAAGCTTTCTTT.

The J gene is TRBJ1-5, the V gene TRBV6-1, with TRBD1 matching over 7 bases. The V gene's germline CDR1 is MNHNS and CDR2 SASEGT. This CDR3 spans 14 amino acids. With 2 bases clipped from V and 5 bases from J, the junction kept 3 bases outside the gene matches. The CDR3 sequence is CASSERGLDQPQHF. CDR3 coding DNA: TGTGCCAGCAGTGAAAGGGGGCTGGATCAGCCCCAGCATTTT.

The chain uses TRBV5-1 and TRBJ1-1; possible D gene TRBD1, 6 bases. The CDR3 sequence is 14 residues long. Germline V gene lookup returns CDR1 SGHRS and CDR2 YFSETQ. Trimming removed 2 bases from V and 2 bases from J, with 10 bases in between. The CDR3 reads CASSFIRGNTEAFF. The DNA of the CDR3 is TGCGCCAGCAGCTTCATCAGGGGAAACACTGAAGCTTTCTTT.

The table lists this clone with a few counts. At one end, the junction sequence differs from germline, possibly due to a read error. The chain recombines TRBV30 with TRBJ1-1; 9 positions agree with TRBD1. The length of the CDR3 is 12 residues. CDR1 and CDR2 from the germline V gene are GTSNPN and SVGIG (reference sequence). CDR3 sequence: CAWSVRGDRACF. The DNA of the CDR3 is TGTGCCTGGAGTGTACGGGGGGACAGGGCTTGCTTT.

The V call is TRBV7-2, the J call TRBJ2-7, with D possibly called TRBD1 or TRBD2 (5 bases each). CDR1 is SGHTA, CDR2 FQGNSA, per germline. With 8 bases removed from V and 2 bases from J, the gap between germline ends came to 13 bases. CDR3 length equals 13 residues. The CDR3: CASGRDGPYEQYF. CDR3 DNA: TGTGCCAGCGGCCGGGACGGTCCCTACGAGCAGTACTTC.

The V gene is TRBV15, the J gene TRBJ2-5; 8 nucleotides agree with TRBD2. This CDR3 contains 15 residues. Germline CDR1 is LNHNV and CDR2 is YYDKDF (reference sequence). With 3 bases clipped from V and 1 base from J, the junction kept 4 bases outside the gene matches. The CDR3 nucleotides are TGTGCCACCAGCAGGTTAGCGGGACTCCAAGAGACCCAGTACTTC. Amino acid sequence: CATSRLAGLQETQYF.

This clone was observed once. The chain uses TRBV9 and TRBJ2-5; either TRBD1 or TRBD2 may fit D (5 bases each). The CDR3 runs to 14 residues. Germline CDR1 is SGDLS and CDR2 is YYNGEE. The germline V and J ends were trimmed by 6 bases and 4 bases, with 16 bases remaining between them. Written as DNA, the CDR3 is TGTGCCAGCACCGCGAGTGGGGGTAGAGAGACCCAGTACTTC. This codes for CASTASGGRETQYF.

V and J are TRBV4-1 and TRBJ2-1, with 10 bases identical to TRBD1. Trimming took 8 bases from V and 7 from J; bases not matched to a gene: 17. CDR1 is MGHRA, CDR2 YSYEKL, per germline. The CDR3 covers 17 residues. The CDR3: CASRSTPSRGQGNEQFF. The CDR3 nucleotides read TGCGCCAGCCGCTCCACTCCCTCGCGGGGACAGGGGAATGAGCAGTTCTTC.

The DNA for the CDR3 is TGTGCCAGCAGCCTTAGTGGGTCCGGGGAGCTGTTTTTT. It encodes CASSLSGSGELFF. The chain couples TRBV28 to TRBJ2-2; D uncertain. The V and J ends lost 6 bases and 6 bases respectively, with 11 bases between them. This CDR3 region has 13 residues. Germline values: CDR1 MDHEN, CDR2 SYDVKM.

This clone was seen only a few times. Written as DNA, the CDR3 is TGTGCCTGGAGTGTGGAGGGGCGAGCTTTCTTT. This gives the protein CAWSVEGRAFF. This chain links TRBV30 with TRBJ1-1, with D perhaps TRBD1 (5 bases). The CDR3 has 11 residues. V lost 0 bases, J lost 10 bases, and 9 bases lay in between. Germline lookup yields CDR1 GTSNPN and CDR2 SVGIG (reference sequence). Complete variable domain (other parts from reference TRBV30 and TRBJ1-1): SQTIHQWPATLVQPVGSPLSLECTVEGTSNPNLYWYRQAAGRGLQLLFYSVGIGQISSEVPQNLSASRPQDRQFILSSKKLLLSDSGFYLCAWSVEGRAFFGQGTRLTVV.

J is TRBJ2-2 and V is TRBV6-1; D might be TRBD2 (6 bases). V was shortened by 6 bases and J by 4 bases, with 12 bases between the two germline ends. Germline V lookup: CDR1 MNHNS, CDR2 SASEGT. There are 14 residues in the CDR3. The CDR3 sequence: CASSRDSFTGELFF. Written as DNA, the CDR3 is TGTGCCAGCAGCCGGGACTCCTTCACCGGGGAGCTGTTTTTT.

This clone was recorded once. The chain couples TRBV5-8 to TRBJ1-4; D might be TRBD1 (6 bases). The CDR3 covers 13 residues. Trimming pared 3 bases from V and 7 bases from J, leaving 10 bases between. The germline gives CDR1 SGHTS, CDR2 YDEGEE. The CDR3 protein is CASSSRGAEKLFF. The DNA for the CDR3 is TGTGCCAGCAGCTCAAGGGGGGCTGAAAAACTGTTTTTT. The full variable domain, completed using reference TRBV5-8 and TRBJ1-4, is EAGVTQSPTHLIKTRGQQATLRCSPISGHTSVYWYQQALGLGLQFLLWYDEGEERNRGNFPPRFSGRQFPNYSSELNVNALELEDSALYLCASSSRGAEKLFFGSGTQLSVL.

Turning to this clone: Only one base separates this from a far larger clonotype, so it likely reflects a read error. Different DNA sequences within this sample yield the same CDR3. The chain has TRBV25-1 and TRBJ1-3, with a possible D match to TRBD1 (6 bases). Per germline, CDR1 MGHDK and CDR2 SYGVNS. V lost 3 bases to trimming and J lost 2 bases, with 8 bases between them. CDR3 length: 14 amino acids. The CDR3 loop reads CASSEAGAGNTIYF. The CDR3 nucleotides are TGTGCCAGCAGTGAGGCAGGGGCTGGAAACACCATATATTTT.

V usage is TRBV5-4 and J usage is TRBJ2-5; TRBD2 matches at 12 bases. The germline V gene encodes CDR1 SGHNT and CDR2 YYREEE (reference sequence). This CDR3 has 16 residues. Germline trimming cut 4 bases from V and 5 bases from J; bases unmatched to any gene: 9. The CDR3 nucleotides read TGTGCCAGCAGCACCCGACTAGCGGGAGCTCGGGAGACCCAGTACTTC. This codes for CASSTRLAGARETQYF.

The chain recombines TRBV28 with TRBJ1-3, with a weak D call TRBD1 (5 bases). From germline, CDR1 is MDHEN and CDR2 SYDVKM. V was clipped by 3 bases and J by 5 bases, with 5 bases between them. CDR3 length: 12 residues. The DNA of the CDR3 is TGTGCCAGCAGTTTGGGGCGAAACACCATATATTTT. Its translation: CASSLGRNTIYF.

V is TRBV2 and J is TRBJ2-1, with 7 positions matching TRBD2. J gave up 5 bases and V 8 bases, and 12 bases lay outside the gene matches. This CDR3 is 15 amino acids long. Germline V gives CDR1 SNHLY, CDR2 FYNNEI. The CDR3 DNA sequence: TGTGCCAGCGGTACAGGTTTGGCGGGAGACAATGAGCAGTTCTTC. This encodes CASGTGLAGDNEQFF.

The gene calls are TRBV7-8 and TRBJ2-2; D tentatively fits TRBD1 or TRBD2 (5 bases each). Germline values: CDR1 SGHVS, CDR2 FQNEAQ. The CDR3 length is 15 residues. With 5 bases removed from V and 4 bases from J, the gap between germline ends came to 14 bases. The CDR3 here is CASSHRTERTGELFF. For the CDR3, the DNA is TGTGCCAGCAGCCACAGGACTGAACGCACCGGGGAGCTGTTTTTT.

This chain links TRBV7-3 with TRBJ1-6; the D is unclear. This CDR3 spans 15 amino acids. V was pared by 1 base and J by 8 bases, with 12 bases between. Germline V gene data show CDR1 as SGHTA and CDR2 as FQGTGA. CDR3: CASSLNPGQDSPLHF. CDR3 DNA: TGTGCCAGCAGCTTAAATCCAGGCCAGGATTCACCCCTCCACTTT.

The gene calls are TRBV5-1 and TRBJ2-2; the match to TRBD2 covers 7 bases. Germline loops: CDR1 SGHRS, CDR2 YFSETQ. The length of the CDR3 is 14 residues. The J segment lost 4 bases and the V segment lost 7 bases, leaving 7 bases of the junction unmatched. Here the CDR3 reads CASGAGETTGELFF. CDR3 sequence (DNA): TGCGCCAGCGGGGCGGGAGAGACCACCGGGGAGCTGTTTTTT.

V is TRBV28 and J is TRBJ1-5, with D possibly being TRBD1 (5 bases). This CDR3 is 15 amino acids long. Between the trimmed V and J ends, which lost 6 bases and 5 bases, there was a span of 17 bases. Per germline, CDR1 MDHEN and CDR2 SYDVKM. The CDR3 sequence: CASRKTRDRYQPQHF. Here the CDR3 DNA reads TGTGCCAGCAGGAAAACACGGGACCGGTATCAGCCCCAGCATTTT. The variable domain in full, completed from reference TRBV28 and TRBJ1-5, reads DVKVTQSSRYLVKRTGEKVFLECVQDMDHENMFWYRQDPGLGLRLIYFSYDVKMKEKGDIPEGYSVSREKKERFSLILESASTNQTSMYLCASRKTRDRYQPQHFGDGTRLSIL.

The V call is TRBV30, the J call TRBJ1-1; 7 bases are shared with TRBD1. Germline CDR1 reads GTSNPN; CDR2 reads SVGIG (reference sequence). The V and J ends lost 4 bases and 11 bases, in that order; junction bases with no gene match: 7. The CDR3 totals 11 residues. The CDR3 DNA follows: TGTGCCTGGATAACCCTCAGGGGGGCTTTCTTT. Amino acid sequence: CAWITLRGAFF.